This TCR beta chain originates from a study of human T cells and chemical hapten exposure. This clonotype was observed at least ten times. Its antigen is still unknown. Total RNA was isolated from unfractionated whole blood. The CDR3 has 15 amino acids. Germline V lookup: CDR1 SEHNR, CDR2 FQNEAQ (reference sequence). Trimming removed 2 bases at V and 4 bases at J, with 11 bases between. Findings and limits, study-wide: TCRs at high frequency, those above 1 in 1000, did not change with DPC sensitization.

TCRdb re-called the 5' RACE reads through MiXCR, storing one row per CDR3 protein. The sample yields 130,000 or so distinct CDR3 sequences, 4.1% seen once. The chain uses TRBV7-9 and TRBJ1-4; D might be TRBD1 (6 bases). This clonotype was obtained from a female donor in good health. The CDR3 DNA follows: TGTGCCAGCAGCTTACCTTACAGGGATAATGAAAAACTGTTTTTT. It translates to CASSLPYRDNEKLFF.